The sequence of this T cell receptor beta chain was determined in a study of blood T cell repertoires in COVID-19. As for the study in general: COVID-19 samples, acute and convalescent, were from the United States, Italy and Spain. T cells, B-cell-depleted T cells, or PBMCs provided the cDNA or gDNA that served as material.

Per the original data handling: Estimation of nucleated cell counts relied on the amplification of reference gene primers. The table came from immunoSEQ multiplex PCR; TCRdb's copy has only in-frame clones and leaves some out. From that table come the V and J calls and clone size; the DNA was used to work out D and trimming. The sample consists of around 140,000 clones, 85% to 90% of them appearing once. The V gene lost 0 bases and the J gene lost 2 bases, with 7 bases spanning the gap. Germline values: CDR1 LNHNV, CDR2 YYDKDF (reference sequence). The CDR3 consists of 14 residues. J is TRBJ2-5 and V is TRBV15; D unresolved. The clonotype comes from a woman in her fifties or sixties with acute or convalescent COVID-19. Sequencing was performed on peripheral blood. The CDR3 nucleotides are TGTGCCACCAGCAGAGACATGTCACAAGAGACCCAGTACTTC. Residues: CATSRDMSQETQYF.